The 5 T cell receptor beta chains below come from one sample, sequenced in a study of CD8 T cells in ankylosing spondylitis. TCRdb ran MiXCR on the 5' RACE reads and lists one entry per CDR3 protein. Of a few hundred thousand distinct CDR3 sequences in the sample, 20% to 25% are singletons; the top ten hold approximately 14%. The sample comprised blood, either unsorted or a sorted T cell fraction (not recorded which). The receptors derive from a male donor with ankylosing spondylitis or in good health (not recorded which).

V is TRBV6-1 and J is TRBJ2-5; no firm D call. Trimming left V 2 bases short and J 0 bases short, with 10 bases between. Germline V lookup: CDR1 MNHNS, CDR2 SASEGT. This CDR3 is built from 15 residues. Here the CDR3 reads CASSENDLNQETQYF. For the CDR3, the DNA is TGTGCCAGCAGTGAAAATGATTTAAACCAAGAGACCCAGTACTTC.

This clonotype appeared a few times. V is TRBV5-1 and J is TRBJ2-7, with D uncertain. CDR1 is SGHRS and CDR2 is YFSETQ in the germline V gene. Trimming left V 3 bases short and J 3 bases short, with 16 bases between. CDR3 length: 15 residues. CDR3 sequence: CASSSSTEKYYEQYF. The CDR3 DNA reads TGCGCCAGCAGCTCCTCGACCGAAAAATACTACGAGCAGTACTTC. Full variable domain (outside the CDR3, taken from reference TRBV5-1 and TRBJ2-7): KAGVTQTPRYLIKTRGQQVTLSCSPISGHRSVSWYQQTPGQGLQFLFEYFSETQRNKGNFPGRFSGRQFSNSRSEMNVSTLELGDSALYLCASSSSTEKYYEQYFGPGTRLTVT.

This clonotype was seen more than once but under ten times. The chain uses TRBV29-1 and TRBJ2-1; 10 bases are a match to TRBD2. The CDR3 contains 15 residues. V lost 3 bases and J lost 1; bases outside the gene matches: 3. Germline-derived CDR1 and CDR2 are SQVTM and ANQGSEA. The CDR3 is CSVDGTSESYNEQFF. Written as DNA, the CDR3 is TGCAGCGTTGATGGGACTAGCGAGTCCTACAATGAGCAGTTCTTC.

This chain joins TRBV29-1 and TRBJ2-7; possible D gene TRBD1, 5 bases. Germline assignment: CDR1 SQVTM and CDR2 ANQGSEA. The CDR3 contains 12 residues. Deletions cut 7 bases from V and 2 bases from J, with 12 bases between. CDR3 nucleotide sequence: TGCAGCGGGACATTCGAGACCTACGAGCAGTACTTC. This codes for CSGTFETYEQYF.

V usage is TRBV7-3 and J usage is TRBJ1-1; perhaps TRBD1 as D (5 bases). CDR1 is SGHTA and CDR2 is FQGTGA in the germline V gene. The V end was cut by 5 bases, the J end by 1 base, with 14 bases between. The CDR3 has 15 amino acids. This chain's CDR3 is CASSETGLGNTEAFF. The CDR3 DNA follows: TGTGCCAGCAGCGAAACGGGGCTCGGGAACACTGAAGCTTTCTTT.